This T cell receptor beta chain was recorded in a study of human T cells and chemical hapten exposure. Study information: Per-sample TCR yields varied mainly from small pooled library volume differences. Findings and limits, study-wide: Compared with pre-sensitization or healthy control sets, expanded TCRs clustered more. With regard to DPC sensitization, TCRs above 1 in 1000 frequency did not change.

This clonotype was picked up a small number of times. Its antigen is unknown. Regarding time point: patch test 2, 6 weeks after DPC sensitization. Documented treatment: therapeutic diphenylcyclopropenone sensitization with weekly scalp DPC. Each donor was an alopecia patient between 18 and 70 years of age who qualified for DPC. Germline assignment: CDR1 MNHEY and CDR2 SVGEGT. V was pared by 0 bases and J by 4 bases, with 9 bases of the junction left unmatched. CDR3 length: 18 amino acids. From the RACE reads, TCRdb called clonotypes with MiXCR, one entry per CDR3 protein. The sample contains tens of thousands of distinct CDR3 sequences, under 13% of which appear only once.

This material consisted of whole blood, taken in connection with sensitization to the hapten diphenylcyclopropenone (DPC). This receptor was taken from a woman aged 50 to 65 with alopecia areata. Some clones in this sample may be carry-over from other donors' samples. The genes are TRBV6-2 or TRBV6-3 and TRBJ2-1, with 10 nucleotides matching TRBD2. CDR3 nucleotides: TGTGCCAGCAGTTACTCGACTAGGGCTAGCGGGAGTTACAATGAGCAGTTCTTC. Translation: CASSYSTRASGSYNEQFF.